This paragraph covers one TCR beta chain sequence. This sample is part of a study of blood T cell repertoires in COVID-19. Self-reported history from a screening survey and questionnaire set each donor's cohort. Original handling: Estimation of nucleated cell counts was performed using reference gene primer amplification. TCRdb's table, derived via immunoSEQ multiplex PCR, lists solely in-frame clones and lacks some. The DNA was the basis for D and trimming; V, J and clone size are from that table. The sample shows approximately 220,000 clones, roughly 89% of them seen only once. The sequenced material came from PBMCs or T cells enriched from blood (not recorded which). This sequence originates from a young woman with acute COVID-19.

CDR3 amino acids: CASSQNDRGLGSPLHF. Written as DNA, the CDR3 is TGCGCCAGCAGCCAAAACGACAGGGGGCTGGGTTCACCCCTCCACTTT. The rearrangement links TRBV4-1 to TRBJ1-6; 10 positions agree with TRBD1. The CDR3 is 16 amino acids. With V trimmed by 2 bases and J by 9 bases, 7 bases remained unmatched. Germline values: CDR1 MGHRA, CDR2 YSYEKL.